Listed here are 25 T cell receptor beta chains from one sample, sequenced in a study of blood T cell repertoires in COVID-19. TCRdb's table, derived via immunoSEQ multiplex PCR, lists solely in-frame clones and lacks some. The sample lists about 150,000 clones; 80% to 85% were seen once. The sequenced sample was PBMCs or T cells enriched from blood (not recorded which). Every receptor here comes from a man aged 70-80 years who had been exposed to COVID-19.

As concerns this clone: Other DNA sequences of this sample code for an identical CDR3. The rearrangement links TRBV4-2 to TRBJ2-5; 11 bases match TRBD2. Germline V gene lookup returns CDR1 LGHNA and CDR2 YNFKEQ. CDR3 length: 17 amino acids. V dropped 1 base and J dropped 0; count of bases not matched to a gene: 4. This CDR3 reads CASSQGLAGTYQETQYF. The CDR3 region has the DNA TGTGCCAGCAGCCAAGGACTAGCGGGGACTTACCAAGAGACCCAGTACTTC.

The CDR3 spells CASSLKAGSTEAFF. Written as DNA, the CDR3 is TGCGCCAGCAGCTTGAAAGCGGGGAGCACTGAAGCTTTCTTT. The chain uses TRBV5-1 and TRBJ1-1; D unclear. The CDR3 spans 14 residues. The germline CDR1 and CDR2 sequences are SGHRS and YFSETQ. The ends were cut back, 1 base at V and 4 bases at J, with 11 bases in the middle.

This clone has only a few counts. The chain links TRBV21-1 to TRBJ2-7; no check of the table's D call, TRBD1, against the DNA was made. TRBV21-1 is marked as a pseudogene. The CDR3 extends over 14 amino acids. The DNA for the CDR3 is TGTGCCAGCAGCCCGAGACAGAGTGCGTACGAGCAGTACTTC. Its protein product is CASSPRQSAYEQYF.

This clone occurred once. The chain combines TRBV5-1 with TRBJ1-1; TRBD1 matches at 8 bases. Germline CDR1 SGHRS, CDR2 YFSETQ. The CDR3 sequence is 12 residues long. With V trimmed by 2 bases and J by 7 bases, 1 base remained unmatched. CDR3 DNA: TGCGCCAGCAGCTTTGACAGGGGTGAAGCTTTCTTT. Translating gives CASSFDRGEAFF.

V usage is TRBV7-3 and J usage is TRBJ1-1; 10 bases are shared with TRBD1. Germline-derived CDR1 and CDR2 are SGHTA and FQGTGA. The junction had 1 base not matched to a gene; V was cut back by 4 bases and J by 2 bases. The CDR3 consists of 14 residues. CDR3 coding DNA: TGTGCCAGCAGCTGGACAGGGGGTAACACTGAAGCTTTCTTT. It translates to CASSWTGGNTEAFF.

This chain uses TRBV4-1 with TRBJ2-1, with 10 bases that match TRBD2. Germline assignment: CDR1 MGHRA and CDR2 YSYEKL. V shed 1 base and J 14 bases; nucleotides not matched to a gene: 14. The CDR3 extends over 16 amino acids. CDR3 residues: CASSQGGLANQVEEFF. The CDR3 DNA follows: TGCGCCAGCAGCCAAGGGGGACTAGCGAATCAAGTAGAGGAGTTCTTC.

The CDR3 spells CASSPGQLNTEAFF. CDR3 nucleotides: TGTGCCAGCAGCCCGGGACAGCTGAACACTGAAGCTTTCTTT. V is TRBV7-9 and J is TRBJ1-1, with TRBD1 matching 7 bases. The CDR3 runs 14 residues. Germline V lookup: CDR1 SEHNR, CDR2 FQNEAQ (reference sequence). Trimming at V came to 5 bases and at J to 0 bases, leaving 3 bases not matched to a gene.

The chain employs TRBV25-1 and TRBJ2-7, with D possibly being TRBD1 (5 bases). Germline values: CDR1 MGHDK, CDR2 SYGVNS. Trimming removed 6 bases from V and 5 bases from J, with 14 bases in between. The CDR3 loop spans 13 amino acids. The CDR3 bases are TGTGCCAGCAGAACACAGGATAGGAACGAGCAGTACTTC. It is translated as CASRTQDRNEQYF.

The chain has TRBV5-1 and TRBJ2-3; D is perhaps TRBD1 (5 bases). The V gene's germline CDR1 is SGHRS and CDR2 YFSETQ. The length of the CDR3 is 17 residues. Trimming took off 0 bases at V and 4 bases at J, with 18 bases between the two ends. DNA of the CDR3: TGCGCCAGCAGCTTGGCCTCAGGGAACAGAGAGGCAGATACGCAGTATTTT. Translated, it gives CASSLASGNREADTQYF.

V is TRBV7-2 and J is TRBJ1-1; 7 nucleotides align to TRBD1. Germline V gene data show CDR1 as SGHTA and CDR2 as FQGNSA. Trimming at V came to 4 bases and at J to 11 bases, leaving 16 bases not matched to a gene. This CDR3 region has 15 residues. CDR3 sequence: CASSSQRGLRGNAFF. The DNA of the CDR3 is TGTGCCAGCAGCTCTCAGAGGGGGCTCCGTGGGAACGCTTTCTTT.

This clone was seen only a few times. The rearrangement joins TRBV12-3 or TRBV12-4 to TRBJ2-1; a weak D match, TRBD2 (6 bases). The V gene lost 5 bases and the J gene lost 8 bases, with 13 bases spanning the gap. The CDR3 is 13 residues long. CDR3 DNA: TGTGCCAGCAGTCCGGGACTCACGGATGAGCAGTTCTTC. Translation: CASSPGLTDEQFF.

This clone appeared a single time. V gene TRBV7-9 combines with J gene TRBJ2-5, with 8 bases that match TRBD2. The germline CDR1 and CDR2 sequences are SEHNR and FQNEAQ (reference sequence). J lost 4 bases, V lost 8 bases, and 9 bases had no gene match. CDR3 size: 14 residues. CDR3 coding DNA: TGTGCCAGCCGCGCGACGGGGGGGTTAGAGACCCAGTACTTC. Amino acid sequence: CASRATGGLETQYF.

This chain connects TRBV5-8 to TRBJ1-1, with D tentatively TRBD1 (5 bases). Between the trimmed V and J ends, which lost 6 bases and 0 bases, there was a span of 12 bases. CDR3 size: 14 residues. CDR1 and CDR2 from the germline V gene are SGHTS and YDEGEE. CDR3 nucleotide sequence: TGTGCCAGCAACGCGGACATTATGAACACTGAAGCTTTCTTT. Protein: CASNADIMNTEAFF.

The rearrangement uses TRBV9 and TRBJ2-5; TRBD1 matches 8 bases. The CDR3 sequence is 16 residues long. The V gene's germline CDR1 is SGDLS and CDR2 YYNGEE. With V trimmed by 0 bases and J by 5 bases, 9 bases remained unmatched. For the CDR3, the DNA is TGTGCCAGCAGCGTAGGGGCAGGGGGCTTAGGGGAGACCCAGTACTTC. It encodes CASSVGAGGLGETQYF.

DNA of the CDR3: TGTGCCAGCTCACCACCGGGCCCCTCCACCGGGGAGCTGTTTTTT. It codes for CASSPPGPSTGELFF. The chain employs TRBV18 and TRBJ2-2; D is undetermined. Germline CDR1 and CDR2: KGHSH and LQKENI. This CDR3 is 15 amino acids long. Trimming removed 0 bases at V and 4 bases at J, with 9 bases between.

This clone was observed a handful of times. The chain has TRBV7-9 and TRBJ2-1; D gene unclear. The germline V gene has CDR1 SEHNR and CDR2 FQNEAQ (reference sequence). Trimming removed 1 base at V and 0 bases at J, with 4 bases between. CDR3 length: 14 amino acids. The CDR3 sequence: CASSLGSSYNEQFF. CDR3 DNA: TGTGCCAGCAGCTTAGGGAGCTCCTACAATGAGCAGTTCTTC. Drawing the rest from reference TRBV7-9 and TRBJ2-1, the complete variable domain is DTGVSQNPRHKITKRGQNVTFRCDPISEHNRLYWYRQTLGQGPEFLTYFQNEAQLEKSRLLSDRFSAERPKGSFSTLEIQRTEQGDSAMYLCASSLGSSYNEQFFGPGTRLTVL.

The CDR3, as DNA: TGTGCCAGTACCGTACAGGGGGCACTTGGTGAAGCTTTCTTT. It encodes CASTVQGALGEAFF. J is TRBJ1-1 and V is TRBV19; 9 positions agree with TRBD1. Germline CDR1 LNHDA, CDR2 SQIVND (reference sequence). The CDR3 loop spans 14 amino acids. The V and J ends lost 7 bases and 7 bases, in that order; junction bases with no gene match: 10.

This clone was seen only once. The chain employs TRBV28 and TRBJ1-5, with 11 bases matching TRBD1. The CDR3 covers 15 residues. The ends lost 2 bases at V and 6 bases at J; junction bases unmatched: 3. CDR1 is MDHEN, CDR2 SYDVKM, per germline. CDR3 residues: CASSLGQGAGQPQHF. CDR3 in DNA: TGTGCCAGCAGTTTAGGACAGGGGGCTGGTCAGCCCCAGCATTTT.

CDR3 sequence reads: CASSQDRGGRTPLHF. The CDR3 DNA reads TGCGCCAGCAGCCAAGACCGGGGGGGGAGGACACCCCTCCACTTT. This sequence joins TRBV4-1 and TRBJ1-6, with D maybe TRBD1 (5 bases). The length of the CDR3 is 15 residues. The germline V and J ends were trimmed by 0 bases and 11 bases, with 14 bases remaining between them. CDR1 and CDR2 (germline): MGHRA, YSYEKL.

V gene TRBV27 combines with J gene TRBJ2-1; D is uncertain. V shed 6 bases and J shed 14 bases, with 20 bases lying between them. The CDR3 has 13 residues. Germline loops: CDR1 MNHEY, CDR2 SMNVEV (reference sequence). The CDR3, as DNA: TGTGCCAGCAGAGGCGACTGGTCGCAATATGAGTTCTTC. Translation gives CASRGDWSQYEFF.

The rearrangement links TRBV9 to TRBJ2-2, with a tentative D call TRBD2 (5 bases). The CDR3 totals 15 residues. Germline assignment: CDR1 SGDLS and CDR2 YYNGEE. The V gene lost 0 bases and the J gene lost 5 bases, with 11 bases spanning the gap. The CDR3 spells CASSVGGRGTGELFF. CDR3 nucleotides: TGTGCCAGCAGCGTAGGAGGGCGCGGGACCGGGGAGCTGTTTTTT. Full variable domain (remainder filled in from reference TRBV9 and TRBJ2-2): DSGVTQTPKHLITATGQRVTLRCSPRSGDLSVYWYQQSLDQGLQFLIQYYNGEERAKGNILERFSAQQFPDLHSELNLSSLELGDSALYFCASSVGGRGTGELFFGEGSRLTVL.

J is TRBJ1-2 and V is TRBV5-6; D is possibly TRBD1 (5 bases). Germline V gene sequence: CDR1 SGHDT, CDR2 YYEEEE. The V end lost 4 bases, the J end lost 3 bases, and 13 bases lay between the germline ends. CDR3 length equals 14 residues. CDR3 nucleotides: TGTGCCAGCAGCCTGAGGACAACTCACTATGGCTACACCTTC. Its protein product is CASSLRTTHYGYTF. Full variable domain (remainder filled in from reference TRBV5-6 and TRBJ1-2): DAGVTQSPTHLIKTRGQQVTLRCSPKSGHDTVSWYQQALGQGPQFIFQYYEEEERQRGNFPDRFSGHQFPNYSSELNVNALLLGDSALYLCASSLRTTHYGYTFGSGTRLTVV.

The rearrangement joins TRBV29-1 to TRBJ1-2; D is perhaps TRBD1 (5 bases). V was clipped by 7 bases and J by 7 bases, with 13 bases between them. Germline-derived CDR1 and CDR2 are SQVTM and ANQGSEA. The CDR3 covers 11 residues. This chain's CDR3 is CSGKDISGYTF. CDR3 in DNA: TGCAGCGGAAAGGACATCTCTGGCTACACCTTC.

This chain links TRBV5-1 with TRBJ2-1; 8 bases line up with TRBD1. Germline assignment: CDR1 SGHRS and CDR2 YFSETQ. V lost 4 bases to trimming and J lost 2 bases; unmatched junction nucleotides: 5. The CDR3 has 15 amino acids. The DNA for the CDR3 is TGCGCCAGCAGCCAGGGACAGGTTGCCTACAATGAGCAGTTCTTC. Amino acid sequence: CASSQGQVAYNEQFF.

The chain couples TRBV7-9 to TRBJ2-1; TRBD2 matches 9 bases. The CDR3 is 14 amino acids. Germline values: CDR1 SEHNR, CDR2 FQNEAQ (reference sequence). V shed 2 bases, J shed 8 bases, and the junction held 4 bases outside the gene matches. The CDR3 DNA sequence: TGTGCCAGCAGCTTATCGCGGGGGGGCCATGAGCAGTTCTTC. It is translated as CASSLSRGGHEQFF.